One and the same sample provided the 20 T cell receptor beta chains below, sequenced in a study of T cells in Graves' hyperthyroidism and ophthalmopathy. RNA transcripts served as the template for amplifying TCR beta CDR3 regions. HTBI primers were the set used in a first-round RT-PCR of the TCR CDR3. TCRdb called the multiplex PCR reads again in MiXCR, with one record for every CDR3 protein. The sample lists roughly 800,000 distinct CDR3 sequences; 35% to 40% were seen once. The sequenced sample was blood. These receptors all stem from a young man with Graves' hyperthyroidism.

This clonotype was seen repeatedly, ten times or more. This chain uses TRBV5-8 with TRBJ1-1, with D possibly being TRBD1 (6 bases). CDR1 is SGHTS and CDR2 is YDEGEE in the germline V gene. CDR3 length: 13 amino acids. Between the trimmed V and J ends, which lost 4 bases and 6 bases, there was a span of 13 bases. The CDR3 bases are TGTGCCAGCAGCGTACAGGGTCGAGCTGAAGCTTTCTTT. This translates into CASSVQGRAEAFF.

The chain recombines TRBV7-9 with TRBJ2-5, with TRBD1 identical over 7 bases. Trimming took 4 bases from V and 5 from J; bases not matched to a gene: 10. CDR1 and CDR2 from the germline V gene are SEHNR and FQNEAQ (reference sequence). CDR3 size: 15 residues. The CDR3 loop is CASSSPGGSGETQYF. The DNA for the CDR3 is TGTGCCAGCAGCTCCCCAGGGGGATCCGGGGAGACCCAGTACTTC.

This clonotype was seen only a few times. The chain has TRBV29-1 and TRBJ2-7; tentatively, D is TRBD2 (6 bases). Looked up from germline, CDR1 is SQVTM and CDR2 is ANQGSEA. There are 14 residues in the CDR3. The germline V and J ends were trimmed by 7 bases and 9 bases, with 25 bases remaining between them. The DNA of the CDR3 is TGCAGCGCCCAAACGGGGGATCGTCCGATGGGGCAGTACTTC. Amino acids: CSAQTGDRPMGQYF.

The sample holds a few counts of this clonotype. V usage is TRBV20-1 and J usage is TRBJ1-5, with 10 bases matching TRBD1. The CDR3 is made up of 16 amino acids. CDR1 and CDR2 from the germline V gene are DFQATT and SNEGSKA (reference sequence). Trimming at V came to 5 bases and at J to 0 bases, leaving 7 bases not matched to a gene. CDR3 loop: CSARGGTGDSNQPQHF. The CDR3 DNA sequence: TGCAGTGCTCGCGGCGGGACAGGGGATAGCAATCAGCCCCAGCATTTT.

The chain recombines TRBV4-1 with TRBJ1-2; no reliable D call. Deletions cut 2 bases from V and 2 bases from J, with 9 bases between. The CDR3 extends over 14 amino acids. CDR1 is MGHRA, CDR2 YSYEKL, per germline. The CDR3: CASSQIAVNYGYTF. The CDR3 DNA follows: TGCGCCAGCAGCCAAATAGCGGTAAACTATGGCTACACCTTC.

This clonotype was seen many times. The chain recombines TRBV7-3 with TRBJ1-2, with 8 bases matching TRBD1. Germline values: CDR1 SGHTA, CDR2 FQGTGA. The CDR3 runs to 13 residues. Trimming removed 4 bases from V and 7 bases from J; junction bases left unmatched: 5. The CDR3 loop reads CASSSRTGSGYTF. CDR3 nucleotides: TGTGCCAGCAGCTCACGGACAGGGTCTGGCTACACCTTC.

The table lists this clonotype with a few counts. The J gene is TRBJ1-1, the V gene TRBV7-8, with a tentative D call TRBD1 (5 bases). Trimming pared 1 base from V and 4 bases from J, leaving 13 bases between. The CDR3 has 15 residues. Germline V gene data show CDR1 as SGHVS and CDR2 as FQNEAQ. The CDR3 coding sequence is TGTGCCAGCAGCTTAGGGCCCCCCCAGGGCACTGAAGCTTTCTTT. Its protein is CASSLGPPQGTEAFF.

This clonotype was counted between two and nine times. The genes are TRBV15 and TRBJ2-7; 12 bases agree with TRBD1. The CDR3 covers 18 residues. Trimming removed 3 bases from V and 0 bases from J; junction bases left unmatched: 9. In germline, CDR1 is LNHNV, CDR2 YYDKDF (reference sequence). The CDR3 nucleotides read TGTGCCACCAGCAGGATCGGGACAGGGGGCCTAAGCTCCTACGAGCAGTACTTC. This translates into CATSRIGTGGLSSYEQYF.

CDR3 protein: CASSRGGTGLSYQPQHF. CDR3 DNA sequence: TGTGCCAGCAGTAGAGGAGGGACAGGGCTAAGCTATCAGCCCCAGCATTTT. V is TRBV12-3 or TRBV12-4 and J is TRBJ1-5; TRBD1 matches 9 bases. This CDR3 region has 17 residues. J lost 5 bases, V lost 5 bases, and 13 bases had no gene match.

This clonotype appeared a few times. The rearrangement uses TRBV19 and TRBJ1-3; D is possibly TRBD1 (6 bases). V gave up 7 bases and J gave up 1 base, with 14 bases separating them. The V gene's germline CDR1 is LNHDA and CDR2 SQIVND (reference sequence). The CDR3 consists of 15 residues. The CDR3 DNA sequence: TGTGCCAGTATCCGGGACACCGTATCTGGAAACACCATATATTTT. Its translation is CASIRDTVSGNTIYF.

This clonotype turned up a few times. The V gene is TRBV5-6, the J gene TRBJ2-7; 7 bases are shared with TRBD2. The CDR3 is 14 residues long. CDR1 SGHDT and CDR2 YYEEEE come from the germline V gene. V was pared by 1 base and J by 3 bases, with 4 bases of the junction left unmatched. As DNA, the CDR3 is TGTGCCAGCAGCTTGCGCAGGGAGGGCTACGAGCAGTACTTC. Translation gives CASSLRREGYEQYF.

Comment on this clonotype: This could be a read error, since a much larger clone is one nucleotide away. The chain joins TRBV7-3 to TRBJ1-2; 9 bases are shared with TRBD1. CDR3 size: 14 residues. Germline V gene lookup returns CDR1 SGHTA and CDR2 FQGTGA. CDR3 DNA: TGTGCCAGCAGCTTGGGGACAGGGCGGGATGGCCACACCTTC. Translated, it gives CASSLGTGRDGHTF.

The CDR3 nucleotides read TGCAGCGTTGCAGGGACAGCGGGATATGGCTACACCTTC. Protein product: CSVAGTAGYGYTF. The chain recombines TRBV29-1 with TRBJ1-2, with TRBD1 identical over 7 bases. The germline gives CDR1 SQVTM, CDR2 ANQGSEA. This CDR3 spans 13 amino acids. V lost 4 bases, J lost 5 bases, and 7 bases stayed unmatched.

The chain couples TRBV7-2 to TRBJ1-6, with a tentative D call TRBD1 (6 bases). The V end was cut by 4 bases, the J end by 3 bases, with 10 bases between. The CDR3 is 15 residues long. Germline V gives CDR1 SGHTA, CDR2 FQGNSA. This CDR3 is CASSWGGHYNSPLHF. The CDR3, as DNA: TGTGCCAGCAGCTGGGGGGGACACTATAATTCACCCCTCCACTTT.

The chain joins TRBV7-9 to TRBJ1-3, with D tentatively TRBD1 (6 bases). The CDR3 runs to 15 residues. The ends were cut back, 1 base at V and 4 bases at J, with 11 bases in the middle. Germline CDR1 reads SEHNR; CDR2 reads FQNEAQ (reference sequence). As DNA, the CDR3 is TGTGCCAGCAGCTTAGTCCCGACAGGCGGAAACACCATATATTTT. As protein: CASSLVPTGGNTIYF.

This chain connects TRBV4-1 to TRBJ1-1, with D unclear. The CDR3 loop spans 13 amino acids. Trimming left V 1 base short and J 6 bases short, with 9 bases between. Per germline, CDR1 MGHRA and CDR2 YSYEKL. CDR3 protein: CASSQVLDAEAFF. For the CDR3, the DNA is TGCGCCAGCAGCCAAGTGCTAGACGCTGAAGCTTTCTTT.

This clonotype showed up many times. V gene TRBV20-1 combines with J gene TRBJ1-5; 9 nucleotides agree with TRBD1. Unmatched junction bases numbered 8, after V lost 3 bases and J lost 5 bases. The V gene's germline CDR1 is DFQATT and CDR2 SNEGSKA (reference sequence). The CDR3 has 15 amino acids. CDR3 protein: CSASPEGTGHQPQHF. For the CDR3, the DNA is TGCAGTGCTAGTCCCGAGGGGACAGGGCATCAGCCCCAGCATTTT.

The chain is built from TRBV5-1 and TRBJ2-7; 11 nucleotides line up with TRBD2. Germline CDR1 and CDR2: SGHRS and YFSETQ. The junction had 9 bases not matched to a gene; V was cut back by 4 bases and J by 0 bases. This CDR3 spans 17 amino acids. The chain's CDR3 is CASSPSGTSGSSYEQYF. CDR3 bases: TGCGCCAGCAGCCCCTCCGGGACTAGCGGTAGCTCCTACGAGCAGTACTTC.

This clonotype was observed once. The chain is built from TRBV25-1 and TRBJ1-2, with 10 bases aligning to TRBD1. Trimming at V came to 4 bases and at J to 5 bases, leaving 4 bases not matched to a gene. The CDR3 extends over 14 amino acids. The germline gives CDR1 MGHDK, CDR2 SYGVNS. The DNA for the CDR3 is TGTGCCAGCAGTGCAGGGACAGGGGAATATGGCTACACCTTC. This codes for CASSAGTGEYGYTF.

This clonotype has just one count. This sequence joins TRBV7-2 and TRBJ2-7; D gene ambiguous. CDR3 length equals 15 residues. Per the germline V gene, CDR1 is SGHTA and CDR2 is FQGNSA. V gave up 8 bases and J gave up 3 bases, with 20 bases separating them. The CDR3: CASSNSGHSNYEQYF. In DNA, the CDR3 is TGTGCCAGCTCGAATTCGGGCCACTCCAACTACGAGCAGTACTTC.